These 10 T cell receptor beta chains came from one sample sequenced in a study of blood T cell repertoires in COVID-19. This table comes from immunoSEQ multiplex PCR, and its TCRdb copy is limited to in-frame clones, with some not included. The repertoire holds under 250,000 clones, around nine tenths seen once, with 1.6% in the top ten. Material for sequencing was peripheral blood. The receptor source for this set is a woman in her sixties or seventies who had recovered from COVID-19.

The chain carries TRBV28 and TRBJ2-1, with 10 bases fitting TRBD2. This CDR3 has 14 amino acids. J lost 3 bases, V lost 7 bases, and 3 bases had no gene match. The germline V gene has CDR1 MDHEN and CDR2 SYDVKM. This CDR3 is CASTLAGVYNEQFF. CDR3 bases: TGTGCCAGCACCCTAGCGGGGGTCTACAATGAGCAGTTCTTC.

The chain links TRBV5-3 to TRBJ1-1; weak D call: TRBD1 (5 bases). TRBV5-3 is classed as an ORF, of uncertain function. The V gene lost 6 bases and the J gene lost 0 bases, with 15 bases spanning the gap. The CDR3 runs to 15 residues. CDR3 DNA sequence: TGTGCCAGAACTCCGGGGGAGCTTATGAACACTGAAGCTTTCTTT. Protein: CARTPGELMNTEAFF.

The CDR3 region has the DNA TGTGCCAGTACTACTAGACGCGAGGTGGGCCAGCCCCAGCATTTT. It yields the protein CASTTRREVGQPQHF. The chain carries TRBV19 and TRBJ1-5; D gene ambiguous. CDR1 and CDR2 (germline): LNHDA, SQIVND (reference sequence). V shed 7 bases and J shed 7 bases, with 20 bases lying between them. The CDR3 covers 15 residues. The entire variable domain, with the rest obtained from reference TRBV19 and TRBJ1-5, is as follows: DGGITQSPKYLFRKEGQNVTLSCEQNLNHDAMYWYRQDPGQGLRLIYYSQIVNDFQKGDIAEGYSVSREKKESFPLTVTSAQKNPTAFYLCASTTRREVGQPQHFGDGTRLSIL.

This rearrangement joins TRBV18 to TRBJ1-1, with 7 nucleotides matching TRBD1. Germline assignment: CDR1 KGHSH and CDR2 LQKENI. The J segment lost 11 bases and the V segment lost 2 bases, leaving 8 bases of the junction unmatched. This CDR3 comprises 13 residues. CDR3 nucleotides: TGTGCCAGCTCACCAGCAGACAGGGTGTACGCTTTCTTT. Its protein product is CASSPADRVYAFF.

V and J are TRBV5-4 and TRBJ2-7; 10 bases match TRBD2. CDR3 length: 14 amino acids. Per the germline V gene, CDR1 is SGHNT and CDR2 is YYREEE (reference sequence). The junction had 6 bases not matched to a gene; V was cut back by 0 bases and J by 9 bases. This CDR3 is CASSLGVAGGPQYF. As DNA, the CDR3 is TGTGCCAGCAGCTTGGGTGTAGCGGGGGGACCGCAGTACTTC. The whole variable domain, filled in from reference TRBV5-4 and TRBJ2-7, reads ETGVTQSPTHLIKTRGQQVTLRCSSQSGHNTVSWYQQALGQGPQFIFQYYREEENGRGNFPPRFSGLQFPNYSSELNVNALELDDSALYLCASSLGVAGGPQYFGPGTRLTVT.

The gene calls are TRBV7-8 and TRBJ1-5; D is undetermined. Germline V gene sequence: CDR1 SGHVS, CDR2 FQNEAQ. V dropped 0 bases and J dropped 5 bases, with 5 bases sitting between them. This CDR3 comprises 13 residues. CDR3 residues: CASSLARDQPQHF. CDR3 coding DNA: TGTGCCAGCAGCTTAGCCCGAGATCAGCCCCAGCATTTT.

V gene TRBV12-3 or TRBV12-4 combines with J gene TRBJ1-1; possibly TRBD1 for D (6 bases). V was clipped by 5 bases and J by 5 bases, with 12 bases between them. The CDR3 extends over 13 amino acids. The CDR3 sequence: CASSRYRDTEAFF. The CDR3 DNA reads as TGTGCCAGCAGTAGATACAGGGATACTGAAGCTTTCTTT.

The gene calls are TRBV27 and TRBJ2-1, with 7 bases matching TRBD2. The V gene end was trimmed by 0 bases and the J gene end by 7 bases; junction bases not matched to a gene: 24. The CDR3 extends over 21 amino acids. The germline V gene has CDR1 MNHEY and CDR2 SMNVEV (reference sequence). DNA of the CDR3: TGTGCCAGCAGTTTATCGGTCCTGAGGCGGGGGTTTTCCCAGGGTAGGAATGAGCAGTTCTTC. The encoded protein is CASSLSVLRRGFSQGRNEQFF.

The chain carries TRBV3-1 (or the pseudogene TRBV3-2) and TRBJ1-2; D may be TRBD1 (6 bases). V lost 4 bases, J lost 4 bases, and 10 bases lay in between. In germline, CDR1 is LGHDT, CDR2 YNNKEL (reference sequence). The CDR3 runs to 13 residues. The CDR3 bases are TGTGCCAGCAGCCCGGGGGGGCCCTATGGCTACACCTTC. Amino acid sequence: CASSPGGPYGYTF.

This chain uses TRBV7-8 with TRBJ2-1; 14 bases are a match to TRBD2. The CDR3 sequence is 16 residues long. The germline V gene encodes CDR1 SGHVS and CDR2 FQNEAQ. Losses at the gene ends were 5 bases for V and 8 bases for J; bases not matched to a gene: 8. Here the CDR3 reads CASSIRTSGGPYEQFF. The DNA of the CDR3 is TGTGCCAGCAGCATCCGGACTAGCGGGGGGCCCTATGAGCAGTTCTTC.